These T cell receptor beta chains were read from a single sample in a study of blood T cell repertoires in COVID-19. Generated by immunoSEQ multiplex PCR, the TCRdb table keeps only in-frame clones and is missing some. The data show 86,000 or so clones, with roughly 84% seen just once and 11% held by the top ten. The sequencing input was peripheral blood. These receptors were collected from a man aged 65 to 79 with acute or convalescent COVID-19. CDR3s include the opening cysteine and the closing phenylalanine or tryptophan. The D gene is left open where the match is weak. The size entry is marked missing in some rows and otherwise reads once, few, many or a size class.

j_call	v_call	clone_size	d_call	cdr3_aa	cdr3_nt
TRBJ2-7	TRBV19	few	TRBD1	CASSTRQGGGTFSQYF	TGTGCCAGTAGTACAAGACAGGGTGGAGGAACCTTTTCTCAGTACTTC
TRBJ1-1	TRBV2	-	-	CAIPSGTPNTEAFF	TGTGCCATCCCGTCGGGGACACCTAACACTGAAGCTTTCTTT
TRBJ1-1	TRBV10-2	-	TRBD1	CASTLTGGPDQAFF	TGCGCCAGCACCTTGACAGGGGGGCCCGATCAAGCTTTCTTT
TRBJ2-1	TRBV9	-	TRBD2	CASSPSPAGGHNEQFF	TGTGCCAGCAGCCCCAGCCCAGCGGGGGGGCATAATGAGCAGTTCTTC
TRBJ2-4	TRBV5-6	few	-	CASSHIVVGIQYF	TGTGCCAGCAGCCATATCGTAGTCGGCATTCAGTACTTC
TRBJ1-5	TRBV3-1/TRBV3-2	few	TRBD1	CASSQGRGRAQPQHF	TGTGCCAGCAGCCAAGGAAGGGGGCGTGCACAGCCCCAGCATTTT
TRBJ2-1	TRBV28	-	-	CASGSGYNEQFF	TGTGCCAGCGGATCGGGGTACAATGAGCAGTTCTTC
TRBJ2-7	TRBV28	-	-	CASSPPTGRSLGEQYF	TGTGCCAGCAGTCCCCCGACAGGCCGCTCACTGGGCGAGCAGTACTTC
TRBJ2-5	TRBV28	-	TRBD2	CASSPLAGYQETQYF	TGTGCCAGCAGCCCCCTAGCGGGGTACCAAGAGACCCAGTACTTC
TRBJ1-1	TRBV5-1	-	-	CASSLEAFPNTEAFF	TGCGCCAGCAGCTTGGAAGCGTTCCCGAACACTGAAGCTTTCTTT
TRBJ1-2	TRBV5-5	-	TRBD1	CASAPTGDGYTF	TGTGCCAGCGCCCCGACAGGGGATGGCTACACCTTC
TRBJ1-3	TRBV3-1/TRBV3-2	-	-	CASSHGGADGNTIYF	TGTGCCAGCAGCCACGGAGGGGCGGATGGAAACACCATATATTTT
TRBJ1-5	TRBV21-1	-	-	CASSKEREVVYSNQPQHF	TGTGCCAGCAGCAAAGAGAGGGAGGTGGTCTATAGCAATCAGCCCCAGCATTTT
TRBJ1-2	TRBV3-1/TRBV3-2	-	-	CASSQDLGRQGGYTF	TGTGCCAGCAGCCAAGATCTTGGACGCCAGGGGGGCTACACCTTC
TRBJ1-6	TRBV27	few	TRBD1	CASSFRGGEPPLHF	TGTGCCAGCAGTTTTCGAGGGGGCGAGCCACCCCTCCACTTT
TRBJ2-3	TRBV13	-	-	CASSLLGGRTDTQYF	TGTGCCAGCAGCCTGCTCGGGGGGCGCACAGATACGCAGTATTTT
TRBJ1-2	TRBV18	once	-	CASSPWGERTGYTF	TGTGCCAGCTCACCCTGGGGGGAACGTACGGGCTACACCTTC
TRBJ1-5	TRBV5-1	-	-	CASSLVGSSNQPQHF	TGCGCCAGCAGCTTAGTAGGGAGCAGCAATCAGCCCCAGCATTTT
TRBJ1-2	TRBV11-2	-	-	CASSFGGAGSYGYTF	TGTGCCAGCAGCTTCGGGGGGGCGGGGAGCTATGGCTACACCTTC
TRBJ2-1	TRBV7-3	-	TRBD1	CASSRGTGGWNEQFF	TGTGCCAGCAGCCGAGGGACAGGGGGTTGGAATGAGCAGTTCTTC
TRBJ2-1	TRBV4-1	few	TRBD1	CASSPARGTGDEQFF	TGCGCCAGCAGCCCTGCGAGAGGGACAGGGGATGAGCAGTTCTTC
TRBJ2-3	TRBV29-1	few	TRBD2	CSVEPTSGPPFTDTQYF	TGCAGCGTTGAACCGACTAGCGGGCCGCCGTTCACAGATACGCAGTATTTT
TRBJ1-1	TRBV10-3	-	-	CAISVGGPETEAFF	TGTGCCATCAGTGTCGGGGGGCCGGAGACTGAAGCTTTCTTT
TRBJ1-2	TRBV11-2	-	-	CASSLIIGAGYGYTF	TGTGCCAGCAGCTTAATAATAGGGGCCGGCTATGGCTACACCTTC
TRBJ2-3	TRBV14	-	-	CASSRGLSLKKDTQYF	TGTGCCAGCAGCCGAGGACTATCCCTCAAAAAGGATACGCAGTATTTT
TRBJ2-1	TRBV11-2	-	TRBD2	CASSPRLAGSENEQFF	TGTGCCAGCAGCCCTCGACTAGCGGGGTCAGAAAATGAGCAGTTCTTC
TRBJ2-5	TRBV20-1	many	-	CSASGVGGAGETQYF	TGCAGTGCTAGTGGGGTAGGCGGGGCTGGAGAGACCCAGTACTTC